This T cell receptor beta chain emerged from a study of CD8 T cells in ankylosing spondylitis. Study-level points and caveats: A TCR beta motif of roughly 8 highly homologous variants appeared characteristic of ankylosing spondylitis blood. Matched ankylosing spondylitis synovial fluid reportedly showed significant enrichment of disease-linked clones. Certain motif variants had earlier been reported in reactive arthritis synovial fluid and blood. Within peripheral blood, clones linked to disease were CD8+ and relatively rare.

Points on this clonotype: Its antigen remains unidentified.

CDR1 and CDR2 (germline): DFQATT, SNEGSKA (reference sequence). This CDR3 is 15 amino acids long. The V and J ends lost 3 bases and 0 bases respectively, with 12 bases between them. Quantitative molecular-barcoded 5'-RACE generated the TCR beta libraries. One entry per CDR3 protein, called by TCRdb with MiXCR from the 5' RACE reads. The data contain 750,000 to 850,000 distinct CDR3 sequences, approximately 10% of them singletons. Sample: blood, either unsorted or a sorted T cell fraction (not recorded which). The V gene is TRBV20-1, the J gene TRBJ2-4; TRBD1 is a possible D gene (6 bases). This TCR came from a male donor with ankylosing spondylitis. The CDR3 region is CSASFGQLAKNIQYF. The CDR3 DNA reads TGCAGTGCTAGTTTTGGACAGCTAGCCAAAAACATTCAGTACTTC.